This TCR beta chain comes out of a study of blood T cell repertoires in COVID-19. Study context: Material from acute and convalescent COVID-19 was sourced from the United States, Italy and Spain. PBMCs, B-cell-depleted T cells, or T cells provided the cDNA or gDNA that made up the material.

In the original processing: For nucleated cells, counts were estimated from reference gene primer amplification. Assay used: immunoSEQ multiplex PCR; TCRdb lists only in-frame clones, some missing. V, J and clone size were drawn from that table, and D and trimming were deduced from the DNA. The sample records more than 200,000 clones, over 75% being singletons. Enrolled during active infection, Seattle patients were then followed longitudinally. Germline CDR1 reads KGHDR; CDR2 reads SFDVKD. This CDR3 is 13 amino acids long. V was trimmed by 5 bases and J by 6 bases, leaving 13 bases between them. This chain joins TRBV24-1 and TRBJ2-7; a weak D match, TRBD2 (6 bases). This TCR was sampled from a middle-aged man with COVID-19, enrolled during active disease. The source material was peripheral blood. CDR3: CATSARSGGEQYF. The CDR3 DNA reads TGTGCCACCAGTGCCCGATCCGGGGGCGAGCAGTACTTC.